A selection of T cell receptor beta chains follows, all from one sample in a study of cytomegalovirus exposure and HLA in healthy donors. Libraries were prepared by immunoSEQ multiplex PCR; TCRdb keeps only in-frame clonotypes and omits some of them. The table lists approximately 110,000 clones, roughly 81% of them singletons. Sequencing was done on a sample of PBMCs. Every receptor here comes from a woman aged 25 to 45 in good health and CMV-seronegative. Each CDR3 is given with its conserved first and last residue. D genes are given only for firm matches. Clone size is shown for a subset of rows, as once, few, many or a class of expanded clone.

13 once . TRBJ2-1 TRBV7-2 CASSTTLGDEQFF TGTGCCAGCAGCACCACCCTAGGGGATGAGCAGTTCTTC
14 . TRBD2 TRBJ2-1 TRBV29-1 CSVGTRSSYNEQFF TGCAGCGTGGGGACTAGGAGCTCCTACAATGAGCAGTTCTTC
15 few . TRBJ2-7 TRBV10-2 CASCSRGASSYEQYF TGCGCCAGCTGCTCCCGGGGGGCTTCTTCCTACGAGCAGTACTTC
18 . . TRBJ2-6 TRBV9 CASSQSHTGSSGANVLTF TGTGCCAGCAGCCAATCACATACAGGGAGCTCTGGGGCCAACGTCCTGACTTTC
16 large TRBD2 TRBJ2-1 TRBV5-4 CASSIGTSVWYNEQFF TGTGCCAGCAGCATCGGGACTAGCGTTTGGTACAATGAGCAGTTCTTC
15 . . TRBJ2-3 TRBV7-6 CASSLGGPGTDTQYF TGTGCCAGCAGCTTAGGGGGGCCAGGCACAGATACGCAGTATTTT
14 . . TRBJ1-3 TRBV11-1 CASSPRGTGNTIYF TGTGCCAGCAGCCCAAGGGGCACTGGAAACACCATATATTTT
15 once TRBD1 TRBJ1-1 TRBV5-4 CASSSDRGVGTEAFF TGTGCCAGCAGCTCCGACAGGGGAGTCGGCACTGAAGCTTTCTTT
17 . TRBD2 TRBJ2-1 TRBV4-2 CASSQDPRTSGSHEQFF TGTGCCAGCAGCCAAGACCCCCGGACTAGCGGGAGCCATGAGCAGTTCTTC
20 . TRBD2 TRBJ2-5 TRBV11-3 CASSLENRGPSGSLWETQYF TGTGCCAGCAGCTTAGAAAATAGAGGGCCTAGCGGATCTTTGTGGGAGACCCAGTACTTC
13 few TRBD2 TRBJ2-3 TRBV2 CASERGVTDTQYF TGTGCCAGTGAGCGGGGGGTCACAGATACGCAGTATTTT
17 . TRBD1 TRBJ2-6 TRBV7-6 CASSLRTGGSGANVLTF TGTGCCAGCAGCCTCAGGACAGGGGGAAGTGGGGCCAACGTCCTGACTTTC
13 once . TRBJ2-1 TRBV5-5 CASSNGGRDEQFF TGTGCCAGCAGTAATGGAGGGCGGGATGAGCAGTTCTTC
15 . . TRBJ2-7 TRBV6-1 CASSEGGLAPYEQYF TGTGCCAGCAGTGAAGGGGGACTGGCACCATACGAGCAGTACTTC
17 . TRBD1 TRBJ1-1 TRBV27 CASSRLGTGAIGTEAFF TGTGCCAGCAGCCGACTTGGGACAGGGGCTATCGGGACTGAAGCTTTCTTT
16 once TRBD1 TRBJ1-2 TRBV18 CASSPQGGRQGYGYTF TGTGCCAGCTCACCTCAGGGCGGGCGACAGGGGTATGGCTACACCTTC
16 . TRBD2 TRBJ2-3 TRBV7-3 CASSLWASGNTDTQYF TGTGCCAGCAGCTTGTGGGCTAGCGGGAACACAGATACGCAGTATTTT
15 . . TRBJ2-7 TRBV10-3 CAISESHGHNYEQYF TGTGCCATCAGTGAGTCCCACGGACACAACTACGAGCAGTACTTC
18 . TRBD2 TRBJ2-1 TRBV7-3 CASSPSGRAPSSYNEQFF TGTGCCAGCAGCCCTAGCGGGAGGGCCCCGAGCTCCTACAATGAGCAGTTCTTC
14 . . TRBJ2-5 TRBV9 CASGPGGRQETQYF TGTGCCAGCGGGCCAGGTGGCAGGCAAGAGACCCAGTACTTC
16 few TRBD2 TRBJ2-5 TRBV5-5 CASSLSPTSGQETQYF TGTGCCAGCAGCTTATCCCCGACTAGCGGCCAAGAGACCCAGTACTTC
14 . . TRBJ1-4 TRBV6-4 CASSDSRPAEKLFF TGTGCCAGCAGTGACTCCAGGCCAGCTGAAAAACTGTTTTTT
13 . . TRBJ1-1 TRBV30 CAWILAGLTEAFF TGTGCCTGGATCCTCGCAGGGCTCACTGAAGCTTTCTTT
13 . TRBD1 TRBJ1-5 TRBV5-1 CASSLQGSQPQHF TGCGCCAGCAGCTTACAGGGGAGCCAGCCCCAGCATTTT
13 . . TRBJ2-7 TRBV2 CASSLPTDYEQYF TGTGCCAGCAGTCTTCCAACAGATTACGAGCAGTACTTC
14 . . TRBJ2-5 TRBV11-2 CASNFRQGQETQYF TGTGCCAGCAACTTTCGGCAGGGCCAAGAGACCCAGTACTTC
16 . . TRBJ2-7 TRBV4-3 CASSQEAMGGRDEQYF TGCGCCAGCAGCCAAGAGGCGATGGGGGGACGGGACGAGCAGTACTTC
16 . . TRBJ1-1 TRBV27 CASSFGQGRANTEAFF TGTGCCAGCAGTTTTGGGCAGGGGCGAGCGAACACTGAAGCTTTCTTT
13 . . TRBJ2-5 TRBV18 CASSPTGQETQYF TGTGCCAGCTCACCTACGGGGCAAGAGACCCAGTACTTC
15 . TRBD2 TRBJ2-1 TRBV5-1 CASSPSGGLYNEQFF TGCGCCAGCAGCCCAAGCGGGGGCCTTTACAATGAGCAGTTCTTC
14 . . TRBJ1-1 TRBV5-1 CASSLDAGQSEAFF TGCGCCAGCAGCTTGGACGCCGGACAGAGTGAAGCTTTCTTT
16 . . TRBJ1-4 TRBV7-9 CSSSPPERDTNLQLFF TGTTCCAGCAGCCCGCCCGAGCGGGACACCAACCTCCAACTGTTTTTT
15 few TRBD1 TRBJ2-1 TRBV29-1 CSVAPPYRGAHEQFF TGCAGCGTTGCGCCCCCGTACAGGGGGGCCCATGAGCAGTTCTTC
14 . TRBD1 TRBJ1-2 TRBV2 CASSAGGAIYGYTF TGTGCCAGCAGTGCAGGGGGCGCGATCTATGGCTACACCTTC
12 . . TRBJ1-5 TRBV19 CASSGGYQPQHF TGTGCCAGTAGTGGCGGGTATCAGCCCCAGCATTTT
12 once . TRBJ2-7 TRBV30 CAWSTQGFEQYF TGTGCCTGGAGTACACAGGGATTCGAGCAGTACTTC
14 . . TRBJ2-1 TRBV7-2 CASGLDFSYNEQFF TGTGCCAGCGGATTGGACTTCTCCTACAATGAGCAGTTCTTC
14 . . TRBJ2-3 TRBV11-2 CASSLGPSTDTQYF TGTGCCAGCAGCTTAGGTCCTAGCACAGATACGCAGTATTTT
14 . . TRBJ1-2 TRBV2 CASSDLGGRYGYTF TGTGCCAGCAGTGATCTCGGCGGCCGCTATGGCTACACCTTC
16 . TRBD1 TRBJ2-1 TRBV5-8 CASSLMQGAFSNEQFF TGTGCCAGCAGCTTGATGCAGGGGGCGTTCAGCAATGAGCAGTTCTTC
14 . . TRBJ2-5 TRBV5-4 CASSQGQTQETQYF TGTGCCAGCAGCCAAGGACAGACACAAGAGACCCAGTACTTC
16 . TRBD1 TRBJ2-5 TRBV6-5 CASSYSERTGAETQYF TGTGCCAGCAGTTATAGCGAAAGGACAGGGGCTGAGACCCAGTACTTC
15 . TRBD1 TRBJ1-3 TRBV18 CASSSGTGPGNTIYF TGTGCCAGCTCCTCCGGGACAGGGCCTGGAAACACCATATATTTT
17 . TRBD2 TRBJ2-7 TRBV11-2 CASSSLFLGLAGGEQYF TGTGCCAGCAGCTCACTATTCTTGGGACTAGCGGGGGGCGAGCAGTACTTC
13 many . TRBJ2-7 TRBV6-5 CASSLNEGAKQYF TGTGCCAGCAGCCTGAATGAAGGGGCGAAGCAGTACTTC
16 few TRBD1 TRBJ2-7 TRBV30 CAWSVGRGQGTYEQYF TGTGCCTGGAGTGTGGGCCGAGGACAGGGCACCTACGAGCAGTACTTC
15 . . TRBJ1-2 TRBV4-1 CASSQVGHSNYGYTF TGCGCCAGCAGCCAAGTCGGACATTCTAACTATGGCTACACCTTC
16 . TRBD1 TRBJ2-7 TRBV6-5 CASSYGAQGQGREQYF TGTGCCAGCAGTTACGGGGCCCAGGGACAGGGTCGCGAGCAGTACTTC
13 . . TRBJ1-1 TRBV7-9 CASTTRMNTEAFF TGTGCCAGCACAACTCGTATGAACACTGAAGCTTTCTTT
13 . . TRBJ2-3 TRBV7-9 CASRRVATDTQYF TGTGCCAGCCGCCGGGTCGCCACAGATACGCAGTATTTT
16 . . TRBJ2-7 TRBV5-6 CASSLLQDGLSYEQYF TGTGCCAGCAGCTTATTACAGGATGGCCTATCCTACGAGCAGTACTTC
13 . . TRBJ2-1 TRBV6-6 CASRSVTGDSQFF TGTGCCAGCAGATCAGTCACAGGGGACTCGCAGTTCTTC
14 few . TRBJ2-2 TRBV7-9 CASSVTGNTGELFF TGTGCCAGCAGCGTGACGGGAAACACCGGGGAGCTGTTTTTT
15 . TRBD1 TRBJ2-7 TRBV29-1 CSVEDRGQGAYEQYF TGCAGCGTTGAAGATCGGGGACAGGGGGCGTACGAGCAGTACTTC
13 . . TRBJ2-2 TRBV18 CASSPRFTGELFF TGTGCCAGCTCACCCCGTTTTACCGGGGAGCTGTTTTTT
13 . TRBD2 TRBJ2-5 TRBV5-6 CASSRSGGETQYF TGTGCCAGCAGCCGGTCGGGGGGGGAGACCCAGTACTTC
16 . TRBD2 TRBJ2-5 TRBV4-3 CASSQDLAGGGETQYF TGCGCCAGCAGCCAAGATCTAGCGGGAGGGGGGGAGACCCAGTACTTC